This paragraph reports one T cell receptor beta chain. CDR1 and CDR2 from the germline V gene are SNHLY and FYNNEI. CDR3 length: 14 residues. V shed 8 bases, J shed 0 bases, and the junction held 5 bases outside the gene matches. Per the study methods: Cell counts per sample came from amplifying reference gene primers. Assay: immunoSEQ multiplex PCR; the TCRdb copy retains only in-frame clones and omits some. D and trimming were read from the DNA, whereas the V and J calls and clone size are those reported in that table. The profile shows 150,000 or so clones, approximately 78% of them singletons. The data were taken from a study of blood T cell repertoires in COVID-19. The wider study: Both acute and convalescent COVID-19 samples were obtained from the United States, Italy and Spain.

The sample taken for sequencing was peripheral blood. V gene TRBV2 combines with J gene TRBJ2-3; 7 nucleotides align to TRBD2. The sequence derives from a man older than 75 with acute or convalescent COVID-19. For the CDR3, the DNA is TGTGCCAGCGGTGGGGGGGTTAGCACAGATACGCAGTATTTT. Its translation: CASGGGVSTDTQYF.